The next 8 T cell receptor beta chains were all read from a single sample in a study of T cell repertoires in cytomegalovirus infection. What these receptors recognize is not known. Each CDR3 protein is one row after TCRdb ran MiXCR on the reads. The table has about 830,000 distinct CDR3 sequences, over 25% seen once. This sample comprised cultured CD8+ T cells from PBMCs, obtained from culture after CMV antigen stimulation. The receptors were gathered from a human donor in good health (CMV status not recorded). Some clones in this sample may be carry-over from other donors' samples.

This clonotype was seen a handful of times. This sequence joins TRBV6-1 and TRBJ2-7; TRBD1 matches 9 bases. Germline V lookup: CDR1 MNHNS, CDR2 SASEGT. This CDR3 region has 14 residues. The V gene end was trimmed by 3 bases and the J gene end by 1 base; junction bases not matched to a gene: 1. The CDR3 reads CASSEGQGSYEQYV. In DNA, the CDR3 is TGTGCCAGCAGTGAGGGACAGGGTTCCTACGAGCAGTACGTC.

The chain joins TRBV27 to TRBJ2-7, with TRBD1 identical over 9 bases. This CDR3 spans 15 amino acids. From germline, CDR1 is MNHEY and CDR2 SMNVEV (reference sequence). V shed 5 bases and J 1 base; nucleotides not matched to a gene: 6. The CDR3 nucleotides are TGTGCCAGCAGTCCAACAGGGGGCAGGTCCTACGAGCAGTACGTC. Its protein is CASSPTGGRSYEQYV.

V gene TRBV20-1 combines with J gene TRBJ2-3, with TRBD1 as a possible D gene (7 bases). The V gene's germline CDR1 is DFQATT and CDR2 SNEGSKA (reference sequence). The V gene lost 2 bases and the J gene lost 5 bases, with 14 bases spanning the gap. The CDR3 runs 14 residues. The CDR3 here is CSARKQGRGDTQYF. The CDR3 DNA reads TGCAGTGCTAGAAAACAGGGGCGGGGAGATACGCAGTATTTT.

The V and J genes are TRBV28 and TRBJ2-7; a weak D match, TRBD1 (6 bases). This CDR3 is built from 17 residues. Trimming pared 1 base from V and 0 bases from J, leaving 16 bases between. Germline V CDR1 and CDR2: MDHEN, SYDVKM. CDR3 DNA: TGTGCCAGCAGTTTATATCGAAGGGACATTAGCTCCTACGAGCAGTACGTC. The encoded protein is CASSLYRRDISSYEQYV.

The chain couples TRBV28 to TRBJ2-3; 10 nucleotides agree with TRBD2. Germline V gene sequence: CDR1 MDHEN, CDR2 SYDVKM. After removal of 8 bases from V and 2 bases from J, the junction contained 16 bases not matched to a gene. The CDR3 loop spans 18 amino acids. CDR3: CASRPRQRGGRITDTQYF. Here the CDR3 DNA reads TGTGCCAGCCGCCCTCGTCAGCGGGGGGGCAGGATCACAGATACGCAGTATTTT.

J is TRBJ2-2 and V is TRBV14, with 7 positions matching TRBD1. Germline V gene sequence: CDR1 SGHDN, CDR2 FVKESK. The CDR3 is 16 amino acids. With V trimmed by 3 bases and J by 3 bases, 7 bases remained unmatched. CDR3 protein: CASSHSRDSYTGELFF. Here the CDR3 DNA reads TGTGCCAGCAGCCACAGCCGGGACAGCTACACCGGGGAGCTGTTTTTT.

This clonotype was detected many times. This sequence joins TRBV7-2 and TRBJ2-3; the match to TRBD2 covers 10 bases. The CDR3 covers 17 residues. The V and J ends lost 5 bases and 7 bases, in that order; junction bases with no gene match: 15. CDR1 is SGHTA and CDR2 is FQGNSA in the germline V gene. CDR3 nucleotide sequence: TGTGCCAGCAGCCCCCTGGGTGCAGCGGGGGGGCCATATACGCAGTATTTT. Translated: CASSPLGAAGGPYTQYF.

V gene TRBV5-4 combines with J gene TRBJ2-2; no firm D call. This CDR3 is 15 amino acids long. Trimming removed 4 bases from V and 0 bases from J, with 10 bases in between. Per germline, CDR1 SGHNT and CDR2 YYREEE (reference sequence). The CDR3 DNA reads TGTGCCAGCAGCCGTCGGCAAACGAACACCGGGGAGCTGTTTTTT. Translation gives CASSRRQTNTGELFF.